This is a list of T cell receptor beta chains from one sample in a study of OX40 agonist ivuxolimab in advanced cancers. Data came from immunoSEQ multiplex PCR; TCRdb stores just in-frame clones and leaves some out. The table lists some 100,000 clones, under 90% of them singletons. Specimen: CD4+ or CD8+ T cells sorted from blood, collected in a trial of the OX40 agonist ivuxolimab. These receptors were obtained from an adult with an advanced solid tumor such as melanoma, head and neck, liver or kidney cancer. CDR3s include the opening cysteine and the closing phenylalanine or tryptophan. D genes are given only for firm matches. Clone size appears in some rows only: once, few, many, or a class for an expanded clone.

j_call | v_call | d_call | clone_size | cdr3_nt | cdr3_aa
TRBJ1-2 | TRBV18 | - | - | TGTGCCAGCTCACCCGGGGACTCGGACGTTTATGGCTACACCTTC | CASSPGDSDVYGYTF
TRBJ2-1 | TRBV5-1 | - | - | TGCGCCAGCAGCTTGGCTACCGGCTTGTACAATGAGCAGTTCTTC | CASSLATGLYNEQFF
TRBJ2-1 | TRBV5-4 | TRBD2 | - | TGTGCCAGCAGCTCCGGCGGGAGGTCGAATGAGCAGTTCTTC | CASSSGGRSNEQFF
TRBJ2-7 | TRBV6-5 | - | - | TGTGCCAGCAGTTACAAACTAGTGTCCCTCTACGAGCAGTACTTC | CASSYKLVSLYEQYF
TRBJ1-1 | TRBV9 | TRBD1 | few | TGTGCCAGCAGCGCTTCGGGACAGGGGACTGAAGCTTTCTTT | CASSASGQGTEAFF
TRBJ2-5 | TRBV6-5 | - | few | TGTGCCAGCAGGCCGGGCCCCGGGGAGACCCAGTACTTC | CASRPGPGETQYF
TRBJ2-7 | TRBV21-1 | - | - | TGTGCCAGCGATATGCCAGGGGGCGAGCAGTACTTC | CASDMPGGEQYF
TRBJ2-7 | TRBV7-6 | TRBD1 | once | TGTGCCAGCAGCTTAGGGCAGGGGGCGTACGAGCAGTACTTC | CASSLGQGAYEQYF
TRBJ2-7 | TRBV6-6 | - | - | TGTGCCATCAAAAGCGCGACAGGATCCTACGAGCAGTACTTC | CAIKSATGSYEQYF
TRBJ2-1 | TRBV7-9 | - | - | TGTGCCAGCAGCTCAGGACCTCCGGAGGTCTATGAGCAGTTCTTC | CASSSGPPEVYEQFF
TRBJ1-4 | TRBV19 | - | - | TGTGCCAGTAGTATAGGACCCCGTCCGTGGGAAAAACTGTTTTTT | CASSIGPRPWEKLFF
TRBJ2-2 | TRBV11-3 | - | - | TGTGCCAGCAGCTTAGTAGGCGGGGAGCTGTTTTTT | CASSLVGGELFF
TRBJ1-2 | TRBV6-1 | - | - | TGTGCCAGCAGCGAGGGGATGGATCTTAACTATGGCTACACCTTC | CASSEGMDLNYGYTF
TRBJ2-2 | TRBV7-6 | - | - | TGTGCCAGCAGCTTAGGGGCGGGCACCGGGGAGCTGTTTTTT | CASSLGAGTGELFF
TRBJ2-5 | TRBV6-6 | - | - | TGTGCCAGCAGTTACCAGAATATTGACAGTAAAGAGACCCAGTACTTC | CASSYQNIDSKETQYF
TRBJ1-2 | TRBV2 | - | - | TGTGCCAGCAGTGTTGATAGGTCTGATGGCTACACCTTC | CASSVDRSDGYTF
TRBJ2-6 | TRBV9 | - | - | TGTGCCAGCAGCGAGGGAGAGGGATCTGGGGCCAACGTCCTGACTTTC | CASSEGEGSGANVLTF
TRBJ1-5 | TRBV25-1 | - | few | TGTGCCAGCAGTGAATTGGGGGATGGCCAGCCCCAGCATTTT | CASSELGDGQPQHF
TRBJ2-1 | TRBV6-6 | - | - | TGTGCCAGCAGCCGAAGGACAGACCGAGAGAATGAGCAGTTCTTC | CASSRRTDRENEQFF
TRBJ2-5 | TRBV29-1 | - | - | TGCAGCGTTGCTTTTGAGACCCAGTACTTC | CSVAFETQYF
TRBJ2-7 | TRBV27 | TRBD2 | - | TGTGCCAGCAGTCCTTGGACTAGCGGGAGCTACGAGCAGTACTTC | CASSPWTSGSYEQYF
TRBJ2-7 | TRBV5-1 | - | - | TGCGCCAGCAGCTTGGTACAGCCCCCCTACGAGCAGTACTTC | CASSLVQPPYEQYF
TRBJ1-1 | TRBV25-1 | - | - | TGTGCCAGCAGTGAAGAGAAGGGGAACAGCTTGAACACTGAAGCTTTCTTT | CASSEEKGNSLNTEAFF
TRBJ2-3 | TRBV20-1 | - | - | TGCAGTGCTTCGACTGGAGATACGCAGTATTTT | CSASTGDTQYF